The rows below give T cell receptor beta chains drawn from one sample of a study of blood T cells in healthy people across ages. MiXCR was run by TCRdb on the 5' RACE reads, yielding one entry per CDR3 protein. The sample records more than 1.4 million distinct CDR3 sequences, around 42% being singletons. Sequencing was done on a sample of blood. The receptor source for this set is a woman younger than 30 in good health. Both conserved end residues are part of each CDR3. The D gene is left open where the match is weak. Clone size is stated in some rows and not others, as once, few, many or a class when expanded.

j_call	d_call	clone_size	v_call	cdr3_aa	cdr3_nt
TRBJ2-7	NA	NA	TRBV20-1	CSASYRAPYEQYF	TGCAGTGCTAGCTATCGGGCCCCCTACGAGCAGTACTTC
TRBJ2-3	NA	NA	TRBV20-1	CSARDLTRGFTDTQYF	TGCAGTGCTAGAGATCTCACTAGAGGGTTCACAGATACGCAGTATTTT
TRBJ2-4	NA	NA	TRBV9	CASSVGPTLAKNIQYF	TGTGCCAGCAGCGTAGGTCCCACATTAGCCAAAAACATTCAGTACTTC
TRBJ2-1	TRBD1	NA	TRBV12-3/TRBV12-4	CASTRDRASYNEQFF	TGTGCCAGCACTAGGGACAGGGCCTCCTACAATGAGCAGTTCTTC
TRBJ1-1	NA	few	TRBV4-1	CASSRRRVGESTEAFF	TGCGCCAGCAGCCGCCGGAGGGTGGGGGAGAGCACTGAAGCTTTCTTT
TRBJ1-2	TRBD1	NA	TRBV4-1	CASSQIGTGAPYGYTF	TGCGCCAGCAGCCAAATAGGGACAGGAGCCCCTTATGGCTACACCTTC
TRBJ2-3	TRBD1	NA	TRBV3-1	CASSQARGQVDTQYF	TGTGCCAGCAGCCAAGCCAGGGGGCAGGTAGATACGCAGTATTTT
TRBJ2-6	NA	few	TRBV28	CASRTSGANVLTF	TGTGCCAGCAGGACCTCTGGGGCCAACGTCCTGACTTTC
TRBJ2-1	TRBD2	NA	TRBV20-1	CSARIPLAGTNEQFF	TGCAGTGCTAGAATCCCCCTAGCGGGAACAAATGAGCAGTTCTTC
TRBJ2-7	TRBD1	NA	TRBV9	CASSLGQGGIDEQYF	TGTGCCAGCAGCCTGGGACAGGGGGGGATCGACGAGCAGTACTTC
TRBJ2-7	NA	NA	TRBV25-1	CVSRMGGSAYEQYF	TGTGTCAGCCGAATGGGGGGCTCTGCCTACGAGCAGTACTTC
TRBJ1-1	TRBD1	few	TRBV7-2	CASSPRQGASTEAFF	TGTGCCAGCAGCCCAAGACAGGGGGCGAGCACTGAAGCTTTCTTT
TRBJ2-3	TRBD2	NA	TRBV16	CASSQGGSTTDTQYF	TGTGCCAGCAGCCAGGGGGGGTCGACCACAGATACGCAGTATTTT
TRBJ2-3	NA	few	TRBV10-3	CAISDGRGAADTQYF	TGTGCCATCAGTGACGGCAGGGGAGCGGCAGATACGCAGTATTTT
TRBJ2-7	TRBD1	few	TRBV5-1	CASRKAGTEVTYEQYF	TGCGCCAGCAGAAAGGCCGGGACAGAGGTTACCTACGAGCAGTACTTC
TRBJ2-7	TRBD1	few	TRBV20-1	CSAGFLQGYSYEQYF	TGCAGTGCTGGTTTTCTACAGGGGTACTCCTACGAGCAGTACTTC
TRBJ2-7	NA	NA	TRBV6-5	CASQKAGRVHEQYF	TGTGCCAGCCAAAAGGCGGGCAGGGTCCACGAGCAGTACTTC
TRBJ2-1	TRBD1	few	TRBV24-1	CATSNAGGSSYNEQFF	TGTGCCACCAGTAATGCAGGGGGTAGCTCCTACAATGAGCAGTTCTTC
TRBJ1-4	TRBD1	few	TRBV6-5	CASSLQGAKEKLFF	TGTGCCAGCAGTTTACAGGGGGCGAAGGAAAAACTGTTTTTT
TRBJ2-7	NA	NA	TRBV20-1	CSARDIEGDPTYEQYF	TGCAGTGCTAGAGATATTGAAGGGGACCCTACCTACGAGCAGTACTTC
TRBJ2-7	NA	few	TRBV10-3	CAISATGTLEEQYF	TGTGCCATCAGTGCGACCGGGACCCTGGAAGAGCAGTACTTC
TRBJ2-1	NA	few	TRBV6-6	CASSYSPSARIYNEQFF	TGTGCCAGCAGTTATTCCCCTAGTGCCCGAATTTACAATGAGCAGTTCTTC
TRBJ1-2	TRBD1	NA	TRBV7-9	CASSVWDRGHGYTF	TGTGCCAGCAGCGTCTGGGACAGGGGGCATGGCTACACCTTC
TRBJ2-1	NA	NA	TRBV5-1	CASRVSTSYNEQFF	TGCGCCAGCAGAGTCTCTACCTCCTACAATGAGCAGTTCTTC
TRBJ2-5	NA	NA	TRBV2	CASMTAGQETQYF	TGTGCCAGCATGACAGCGGGTCAAGAGACCCAGTACTTC
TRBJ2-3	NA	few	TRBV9	CASSVNGDSTDTQYF	TGTGCCAGCAGCGTAAATGGGGATAGCACAGATACGCAGTATTTT
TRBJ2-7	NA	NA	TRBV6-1	CASRDASKYEQYF	TGTGCCAGCAGGGATGCCTCAAAGTACGAGCAGTACTTC
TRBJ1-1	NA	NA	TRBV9	CASSDRRIKAFF	TGTGCCAGCAGCGACCGCAGGATCAAAGCTTTCTTT
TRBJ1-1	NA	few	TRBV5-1	CASSLGQTTGAFF	TGCGCCAGCAGCTTGGGTCAGACAACGGGAGCTTTCTTT
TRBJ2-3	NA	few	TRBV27	CASRGHSTDTQYF	TGTGCCAGCAGGGGACATAGCACAGATACGCAGTATTTT
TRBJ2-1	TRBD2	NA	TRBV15	CATSRAGRGVGEQFF	TGTGCCACCAGCAGAGCGGGCCGGGGGGTTGGTGAGCAGTTCTTC
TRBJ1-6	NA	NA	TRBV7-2	CASTSGARGSPLHF	TGTGCCAGCACCTCCGGGGCCCGAGGGTCACCCCTCCACTTT
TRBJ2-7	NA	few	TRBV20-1	CSAPTTGTYEQYF	TGCAGTGCACCGACCACAGGCACCTACGAGCAGTACTTC
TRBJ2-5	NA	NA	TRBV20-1	CSASNGPLQYF	TGCAGTGCTAGTAACGGACCTCTTCAGTACTTC
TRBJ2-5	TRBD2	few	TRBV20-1	CSARVTSGDFGAQYF	TGCAGTGCTCGAGTCACTAGCGGGGACTTTGGGGCCCAGTACTTC